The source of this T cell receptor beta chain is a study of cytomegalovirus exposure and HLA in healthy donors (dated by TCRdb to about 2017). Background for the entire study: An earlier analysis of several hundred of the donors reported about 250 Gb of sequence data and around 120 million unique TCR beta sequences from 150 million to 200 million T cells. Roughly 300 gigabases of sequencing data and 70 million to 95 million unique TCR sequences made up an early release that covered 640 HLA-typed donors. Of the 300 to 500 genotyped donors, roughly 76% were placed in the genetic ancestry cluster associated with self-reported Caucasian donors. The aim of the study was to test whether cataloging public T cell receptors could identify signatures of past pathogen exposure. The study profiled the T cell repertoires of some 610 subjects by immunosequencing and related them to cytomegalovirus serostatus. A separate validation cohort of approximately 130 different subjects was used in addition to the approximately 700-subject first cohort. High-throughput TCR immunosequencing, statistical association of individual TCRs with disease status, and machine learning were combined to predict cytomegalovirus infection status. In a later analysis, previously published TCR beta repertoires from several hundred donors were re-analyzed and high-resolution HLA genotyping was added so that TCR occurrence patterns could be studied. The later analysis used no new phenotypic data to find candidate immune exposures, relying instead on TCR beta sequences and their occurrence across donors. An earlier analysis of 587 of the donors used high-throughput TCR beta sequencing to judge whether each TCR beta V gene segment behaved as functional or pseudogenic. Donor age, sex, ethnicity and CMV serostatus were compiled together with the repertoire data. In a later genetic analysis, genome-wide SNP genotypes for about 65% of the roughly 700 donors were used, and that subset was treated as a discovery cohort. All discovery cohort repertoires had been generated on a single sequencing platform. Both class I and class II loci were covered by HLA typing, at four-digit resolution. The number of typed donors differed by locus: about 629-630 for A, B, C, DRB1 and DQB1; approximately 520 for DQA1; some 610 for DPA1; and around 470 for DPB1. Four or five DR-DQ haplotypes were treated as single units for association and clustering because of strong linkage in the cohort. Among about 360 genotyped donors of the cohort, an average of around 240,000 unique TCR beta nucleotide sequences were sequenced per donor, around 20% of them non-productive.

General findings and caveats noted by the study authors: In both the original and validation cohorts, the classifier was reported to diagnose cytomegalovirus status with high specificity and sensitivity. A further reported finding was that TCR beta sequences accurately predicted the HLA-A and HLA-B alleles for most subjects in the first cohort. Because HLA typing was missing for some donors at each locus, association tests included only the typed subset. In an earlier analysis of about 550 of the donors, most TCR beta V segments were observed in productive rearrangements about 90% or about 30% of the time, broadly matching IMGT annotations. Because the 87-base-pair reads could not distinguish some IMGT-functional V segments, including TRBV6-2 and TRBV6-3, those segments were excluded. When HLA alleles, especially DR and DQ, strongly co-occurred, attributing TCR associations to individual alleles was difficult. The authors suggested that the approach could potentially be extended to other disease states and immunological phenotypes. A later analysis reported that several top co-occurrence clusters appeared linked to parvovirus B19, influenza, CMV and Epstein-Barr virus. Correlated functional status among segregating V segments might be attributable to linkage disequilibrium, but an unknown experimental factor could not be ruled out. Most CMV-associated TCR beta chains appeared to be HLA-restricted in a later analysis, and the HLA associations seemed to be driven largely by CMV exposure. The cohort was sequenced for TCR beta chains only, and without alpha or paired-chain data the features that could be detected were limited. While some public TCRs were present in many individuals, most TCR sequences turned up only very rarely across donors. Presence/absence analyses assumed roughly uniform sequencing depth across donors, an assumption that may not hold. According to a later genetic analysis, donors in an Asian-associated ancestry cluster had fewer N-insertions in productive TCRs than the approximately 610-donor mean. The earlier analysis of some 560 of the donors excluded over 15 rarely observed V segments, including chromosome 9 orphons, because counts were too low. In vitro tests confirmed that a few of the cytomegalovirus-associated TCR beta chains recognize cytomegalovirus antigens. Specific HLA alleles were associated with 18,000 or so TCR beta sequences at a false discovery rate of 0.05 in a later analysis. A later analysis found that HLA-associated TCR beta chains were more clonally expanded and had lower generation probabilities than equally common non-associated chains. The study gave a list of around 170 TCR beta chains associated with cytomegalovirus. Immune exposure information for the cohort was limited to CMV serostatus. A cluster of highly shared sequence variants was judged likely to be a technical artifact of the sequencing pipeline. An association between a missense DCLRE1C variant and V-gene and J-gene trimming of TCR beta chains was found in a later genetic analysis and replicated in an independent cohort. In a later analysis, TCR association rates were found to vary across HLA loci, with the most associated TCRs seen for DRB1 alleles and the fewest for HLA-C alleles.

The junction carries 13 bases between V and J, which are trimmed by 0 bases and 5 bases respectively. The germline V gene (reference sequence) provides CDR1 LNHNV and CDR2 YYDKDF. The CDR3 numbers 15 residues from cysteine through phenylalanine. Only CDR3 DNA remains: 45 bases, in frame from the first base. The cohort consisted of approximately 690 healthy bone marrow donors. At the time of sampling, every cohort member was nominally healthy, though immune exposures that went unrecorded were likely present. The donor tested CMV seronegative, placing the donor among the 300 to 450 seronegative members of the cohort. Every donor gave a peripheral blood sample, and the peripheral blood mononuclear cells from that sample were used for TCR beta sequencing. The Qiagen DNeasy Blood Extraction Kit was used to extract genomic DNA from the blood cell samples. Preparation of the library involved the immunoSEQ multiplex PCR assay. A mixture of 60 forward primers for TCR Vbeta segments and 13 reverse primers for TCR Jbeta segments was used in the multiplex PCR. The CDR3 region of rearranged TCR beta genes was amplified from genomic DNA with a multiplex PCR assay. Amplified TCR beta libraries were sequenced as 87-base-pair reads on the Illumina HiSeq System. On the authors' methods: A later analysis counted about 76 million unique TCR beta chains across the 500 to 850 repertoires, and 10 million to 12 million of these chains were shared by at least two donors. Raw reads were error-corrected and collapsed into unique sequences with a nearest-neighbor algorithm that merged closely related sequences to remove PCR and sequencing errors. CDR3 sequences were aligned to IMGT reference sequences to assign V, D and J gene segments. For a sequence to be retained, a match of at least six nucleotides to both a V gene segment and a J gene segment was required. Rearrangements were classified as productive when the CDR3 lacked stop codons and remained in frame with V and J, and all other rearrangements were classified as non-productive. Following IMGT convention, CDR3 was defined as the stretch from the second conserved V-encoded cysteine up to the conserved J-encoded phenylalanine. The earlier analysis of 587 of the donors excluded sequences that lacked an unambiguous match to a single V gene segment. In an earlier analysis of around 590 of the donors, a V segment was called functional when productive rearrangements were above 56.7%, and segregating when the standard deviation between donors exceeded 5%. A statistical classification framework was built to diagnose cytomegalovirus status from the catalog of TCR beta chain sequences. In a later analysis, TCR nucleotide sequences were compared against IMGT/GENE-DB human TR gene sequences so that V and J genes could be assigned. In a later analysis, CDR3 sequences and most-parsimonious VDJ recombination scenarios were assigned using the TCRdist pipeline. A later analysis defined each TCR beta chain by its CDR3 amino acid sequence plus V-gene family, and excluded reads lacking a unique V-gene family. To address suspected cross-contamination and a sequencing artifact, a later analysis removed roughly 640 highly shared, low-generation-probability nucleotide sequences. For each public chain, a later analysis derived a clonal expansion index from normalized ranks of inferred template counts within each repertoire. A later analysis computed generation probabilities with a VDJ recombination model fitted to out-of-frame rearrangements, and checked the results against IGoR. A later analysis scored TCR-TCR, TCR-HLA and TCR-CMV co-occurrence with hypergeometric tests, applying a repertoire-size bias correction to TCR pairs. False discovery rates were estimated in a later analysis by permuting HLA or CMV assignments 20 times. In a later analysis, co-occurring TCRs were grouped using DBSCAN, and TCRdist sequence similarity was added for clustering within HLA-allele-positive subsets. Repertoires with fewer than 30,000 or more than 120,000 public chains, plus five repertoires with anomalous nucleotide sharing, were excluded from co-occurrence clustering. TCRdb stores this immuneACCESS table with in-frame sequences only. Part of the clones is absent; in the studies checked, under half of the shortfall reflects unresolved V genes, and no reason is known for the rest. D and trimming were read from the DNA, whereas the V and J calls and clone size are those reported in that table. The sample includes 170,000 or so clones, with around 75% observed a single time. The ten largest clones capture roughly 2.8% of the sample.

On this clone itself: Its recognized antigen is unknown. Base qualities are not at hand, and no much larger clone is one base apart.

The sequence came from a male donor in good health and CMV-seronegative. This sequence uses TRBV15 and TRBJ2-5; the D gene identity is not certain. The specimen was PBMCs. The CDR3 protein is CATSRDRVVVETQYF. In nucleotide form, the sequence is TGTGCCACCAGCAGAGATAGAGTGGTCGTCGAGACCCAGTACTTC.